The 25 T cell receptor beta chains below were found in one sample sequenced in a study of cytomegalovirus exposure and HLA in healthy donors. The PCR ran on 60 Vbeta and 13 Jbeta primers. The table came from immunoSEQ multiplex PCR; TCRdb's copy has only in-frame clones and leaves some out. The data show some 200,000 clones, with around 80% seen just once and under 0.85% held by the top ten. What was sequenced was PBMCs. These receptors were taken from a boy aged 2 to 9 in good health and CMV-seronegative.

The chain employs TRBV7-3 and TRBJ2-1; 7 nucleotides line up with TRBD2. Germline CDR1 and CDR2: SGHTA and FQGTGA. This CDR3 is 20 amino acids long. With 2 bases clipped from V and 5 bases from J, the junction kept 21 bases outside the gene matches. CDR3 protein: CASSLRPLIVGGGPNNEQFF. For the CDR3, the DNA is TGTGCCAGCAGCTTACGGCCCCTCATCGTTGGCGGGGGACCTAACAATGAGCAGTTCTTC. Looking up the rest from reference TRBV7-3 and TRBJ2-1 gives the full variable domain: GAGVSQTPSNKVTEKGKYVELRCDPISGHTALYWYRQSLGQGPEFLIYFQGTGAADDSGLPNDRFFAVRPEGSVSTLKIQRTERGDSAVYLCASSLRPLIVGGGPNNEQFFGPGTRLTVL.

The J gene is TRBJ2-1, the V gene TRBV9, with 11 bases aligning to TRBD2. V shed 6 bases and J 2 bases; nucleotides not matched to a gene: 4. Germline V CDR1 and CDR2: SGDLS, YYNGEE. This CDR3 comprises 15 residues. The CDR3 loop is CASTRLAGTYNEQFF. The CDR3 DNA is TGTGCCAGCACCCGACTAGCGGGGACCTACAATGAGCAGTTCTTC.

In the case of this clone: At one of its ends the junction is not consistent with the germline gene, which may arise from a read error. This chain connects TRBV7-7 to TRBJ2-5; D gene ambiguous. CDR3 length: 14 amino acids. In germline, CDR1 is SSHAT, CDR2 FNYEAQ (reference sequence). The CDR3 loop is CASSLTNYQETQYF. Here the CDR3 DNA reads TGTGCTAGCAGCCTTACTAACTACCAAGAGACCCAGTACTTC.

The chain combines TRBV27 with TRBJ2-1; 7 bases fit TRBD1. Germline CDR1 MNHEY, CDR2 SMNVEV (reference sequence). The V segment lost 6 bases and the J segment 6 bases; nucleotides outside the gene matches: 8. This CDR3 contains 14 residues. In DNA, the CDR3 is TGTGCCAGCAGGTTACAGGGGCCCCTCAATGAGCAGTTCTTC. The encoded protein is CASRLQGPLNEQFF.

The rearrangement uses TRBV15 and TRBJ2-5; D possibly corresponds to TRBD2 (6 bases). With 1 base removed from V and 7 bases from J, the gap between germline ends came to 16 bases. Germline assignment: CDR1 LNHNV and CDR2 YYDKDF (reference sequence). CDR3 size: 15 residues. CDR3 amino acids: CATSRALGDGGTQYF. In DNA, the CDR3 is TGTGCCACCAGCAGAGCATTAGGGGACGGGGGGACCCAGTACTTC.

The chain links TRBV6-6 to TRBJ1-5; 10 bases align to TRBD1. V gave up 5 bases and J gave up 4 bases; unmatched junction bases: 8. There are 16 residues in the CDR3. Looked up from germline, CDR1 is MNHNY and CDR2 is SVGAGI (reference sequence). The CDR3, as DNA: TGTGCCAGCAGTAATCCCCGGACAGGGGGGAATCAGCCCCAGCATTTT. Amino acid sequence: CASSNPRTGGNQPQHF.

This clone turned up a few times. The chain employs TRBV2 and TRBJ2-2; a possible D gene is TRBD1 (5 bases). The CDR3 has 14 amino acids. With 6 bases removed from V and 6 bases from J, the gap between germline ends came to 14 bases. Germline CDR1 is SNHLY and CDR2 is FYNNEI. Here the CDR3 reads CASSKGRVPGELFF. In DNA, the CDR3 is TGTGCCAGCAGCAAGGGCAGGGTACCCGGGGAGCTGTTTTTT. Full variable domain (rest looked up from reference TRBV2 and TRBJ2-2): EPEVTQTPSHQVTQMGQEVILRCVPISNHLYFYWYRQILGQKVEFLVSFYNNEISEKSEIFDDQFSVERPDGSNFTLKIRSTKLEDSAMYFCASSKGRVPGELFFGEGSRLTVL.

The chain is built from TRBV7-3 and TRBJ2-1; TRBD1 matches at 9 bases. Trimming at V came to 4 bases and at J to 4 bases, leaving 5 bases not matched to a gene. CDR3 length: 15 amino acids. Germline values: CDR1 SGHTA, CDR2 FQGTGA. The CDR3 is CASSWGQGVYNEQFF. The CDR3 DNA sequence: TGTGCCAGCAGCTGGGGACAGGGAGTTTACAATGAGCAGTTCTTC.

This chain joins TRBV5-1 and TRBJ1-2, with D maybe TRBD1 (6 bases). Germline V gene data show CDR1 as SGHRS and CDR2 as YFSETQ. The CDR3 contains 14 residues. Deletions cut 4 bases from V and 6 bases from J, with 16 bases between. The DNA of the CDR3 is TGCGCCAGCAGCCGACAGGCCGCAGGGGATGGCTACACCTTC. This encodes CASSRQAAGDGYTF.

The rearrangement joins TRBV7-2 to TRBJ2-3, with TRBD2 matching 11 bases. V trimming: 5 bases; J trimming: 6 bases; junction bases outside the gene matches: 10. The CDR3 length is 16 residues. Germline CDR1 and CDR2: SGHTA and FQGNSA. The CDR3 sequence is CASSLQPSGGLDTQYF. The CDR3 region has the DNA TGTGCCAGCAGCCTCCAGCCTAGCGGGGGGTTGGATACGCAGTATTTT.

The chain uses TRBV27 and TRBJ1-1, with TRBD1 matching 10 bases. Germline CDR1 is MNHEY and CDR2 is SMNVEV (reference sequence). The CDR3 consists of 12 residues. Trimming took 5 bases from V and 10 from J; bases not matched to a gene: 4. The CDR3: CASSPRTGGAFF. For the CDR3, the DNA is TGTGCCAGCAGTCCCCGGACAGGGGGAGCTTTCTTT.

V is TRBV6-1 and J is TRBJ1-2, with D possibly TRBD1 on 5 matching bases. The CDR3 is made up of 14 amino acids. The germline V gene has CDR1 MNHNS and CDR2 SASEGT. Trimming took off 6 bases at V and 7 bases at J, with 18 bases between the two ends. CDR3 in amino acids: CASREGWGLPGYTF. Written as DNA, the CDR3 is TGTGCCAGCAGGGAGGGGTGGGGGTTGCCTGGCTACACCTTC.

The chain combines TRBV27 with TRBJ1-1, with 8 positions matching TRBD1. The germline CDR1 and CDR2 sequences are MNHEY and SMNVEV (reference sequence). V was clipped by 3 bases and J by 4 bases; unmatched bases: 1. The CDR3 runs 13 residues. The CDR3 protein is CASSLTGATEAFF. CDR3 in DNA: TGTGCCAGCAGTTTGACAGGGGCCACTGAAGCTTTCTTT.

This clone has more than one count but fewer than ten. The chain carries TRBV27 and TRBJ2-1; TRBD2 matches at 16 bases. There are 18 residues in the CDR3. V shed 4 bases and J 9 bases; nucleotides not matched to a gene: 12. Germline loops: CDR1 MNHEY, CDR2 SMNVEV (reference sequence). The CDR3 nucleotides read TGTGCCAGCAGTTCTCCGGGACTAGCGGGAGGGCGTGGTGGTGAGCAGTTCTTC. This codes for CASSSPGLAGGRGGEQFF.

This clone was recorded only once. In DNA, the CDR3 is TGTGCCACCAGTAGCCCAACCTTTAATGAGCAGTTCTTC. Translating gives CATSSPTFNEQFF. The chain carries TRBV15 and TRBJ2-1, with D hard to call. The germline V gene has CDR1 LNHNV and CDR2 YYDKDF (reference sequence). The ends were cut back, 6 bases at V and 7 bases at J, with 13 bases in the middle. CDR3 length: 13 amino acids. Full variable domain (missing parts from reference TRBV15 and TRBJ2-1): DAMVIQNPRYQVTQFGKPVTLSCSQTLNHNVMYWYQQKSSQAPKLLFHYYDKDFNNEADTPDNFQSRRPNTSFCFLDIRSPGLGDTAMYLCATSSPTFNEQFFGPGTRLTVL.

The J gene is TRBJ1-1, the V gene TRBV15; D uncertain. Germline V gene sequence: CDR1 LNHNV, CDR2 YYDKDF (reference sequence). This CDR3 contains 12 residues. With 4 bases removed from V and 3 bases from J, the gap between germline ends came to 6 bases. This CDR3 is CATSMADTEAFF. The CDR3 nucleotides are TGTGCCACCAGCATGGCGGACACTGAAGCTTTCTTT.

The chain is built from TRBV19 and TRBJ2-2; 10 bases map to TRBD1. This CDR3 is built from 15 residues. After removal of 5 bases from V and 5 bases from J, the junction contained 5 bases not matched to a gene. Per the germline V gene, CDR1 is LNHDA and CDR2 is SQIVND (reference sequence). CDR3 in DNA: TGTGCCAGTAGTCCCGACAGGGGGCGGACCGGGGAGCTGTTTTTT. Translating it yields CASSPDRGRTGELFF.

This clone was seen only a few times. The V call is TRBV6-1, the J call TRBJ1-1; perhaps TRBD1 as D (6 bases). This CDR3 spans 13 amino acids. The V gene's germline CDR1 is MNHNS and CDR2 SASEGT. Trimming shortened V by 7 bases and J by 0 bases, and 9 bases separated the two germline ends. This CDR3 is CASNGGVNTEAFF. In DNA, the CDR3 is TGTGCCAGCAATGGGGGCGTGAACACTGAAGCTTTCTTT.

This clone was counted a single time. This chain uses TRBV5-5 with TRBJ2-3; tentative D call: TRBD2 (5 bases). Trimming took off 2 bases at V and 2 bases at J, with 12 bases between the two ends. There are 15 residues in the CDR3. Germline V gene sequence: CDR1 SGHKS, CDR2 YYEKEE (reference sequence). The CDR3 loop is CASSFKTNDTDTQYF. CDR3 nucleotides: TGTGCCAGCAGCTTTAAGACTAACGACACAGATACGCAGTATTTT.

The chain couples TRBV4-1 to TRBJ2-2, with 8 bases that match TRBD2. Per the germline V gene, CDR1 is MGHRA and CDR2 is YSYEKL. This CDR3 region has 16 residues. V dropped 1 base and J dropped 5; count of bases not matched to a gene: 6. The CDR3 DNA is TGCGCCAGCAGCCAAGCGGGGACTAGTATAACCGGGGAGCTGTTTTTT. Its translation is CASSQAGTSITGELFF.

J is TRBJ1-2 and V is TRBV6-6, with 8 bases aligning to TRBD1. Trimming took 4 bases from V and 3 from J; bases not matched to a gene: 10. There are 16 residues in the CDR3. CDR1 and CDR2 from the germline V gene are MNHNY and SVGAGI (reference sequence). For the CDR3, the DNA is TGTGCCAGCAGTTCCCTCAATGGACAGGGTGACTATGGCTACACCTTC. Protein product: CASSSLNGQGDYGYTF.

This chain connects TRBV5-1 to TRBJ2-1; 9 bases line up with TRBD1. V was clipped by 1 base and J by 5 bases; unmatched bases: 4. The CDR3 totals 15 residues. Looked up from germline, CDR1 is SGHRS and CDR2 is YFSETQ. The CDR3 nucleotides read TGCGCCAGCAGCTTGACGGGACAGGGAAACAATGAGCAGTTCTTC. This translates into CASSLTGQGNNEQFF.

This clone was detected only a few times. The chain couples TRBV5-1 to TRBJ2-7; 7 positions agree with TRBD1. With 5 bases clipped from V and 5 bases from J, the junction kept 13 bases outside the gene matches. The CDR3 spans 15 residues. The germline CDR1 and CDR2 sequences are SGHRS and YFSETQ. CDR3 protein: CASSRSRQGANEQYF. As DNA, the CDR3 is TGCGCCAGCAGTCGAAGTCGACAGGGTGCGAACGAGCAGTACTTC.

J is TRBJ2-7 and V is TRBV4-2, with a possible D match to TRBD1 (6 bases). Germline V gene lookup returns CDR1 LGHNA and CDR2 YNFKEQ. CDR3 size: 13 residues. Deletions cut 3 bases from V and 3 bases from J, with 9 bases between. CDR3 residues: CASSHDRNYEQYF. CDR3 in DNA: TGTGCCAGCAGCCACGACAGGAACTACGAGCAGTACTTC.

The chain carries TRBV14 and TRBJ2-5, with a weak D call TRBD2 (5 bases). V was clipped by 1 base and J by 5 bases, with 11 bases between them. The CDR3 has 14 amino acids. The germline gives CDR1 SGHDN, CDR2 FVKESK. The CDR3 reads CASSQGSSSETQYF. Here the CDR3 DNA reads TGTGCCAGCAGCCAAGGGTCTAGCTCGGAGACCCAGTACTTC. Based on the CDR3 plus reference TRBV14 and TRBJ2-5, the full variable domain is EAGVTQFPSHSVIEKGQTVTLRCDPISGHDNLYWYRRVMGKEIKFLLHFVKESKQDESGMPNNRFLAERTGGTYSTLKVQPAELEDSGVYFCASSQGSSSETQYFGPGTRLLVL.